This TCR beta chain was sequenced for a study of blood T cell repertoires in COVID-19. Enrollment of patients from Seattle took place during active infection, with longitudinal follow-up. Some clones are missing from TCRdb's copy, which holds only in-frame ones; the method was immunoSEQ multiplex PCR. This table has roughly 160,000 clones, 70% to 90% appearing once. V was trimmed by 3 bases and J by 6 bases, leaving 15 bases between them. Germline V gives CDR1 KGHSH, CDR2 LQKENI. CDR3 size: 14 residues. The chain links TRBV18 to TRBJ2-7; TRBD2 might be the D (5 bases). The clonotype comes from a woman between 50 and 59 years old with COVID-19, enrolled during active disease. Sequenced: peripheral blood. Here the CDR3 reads CASSPPGLSGEQYF. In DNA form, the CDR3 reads TGTGCCAGCTCACCTCCCGGACTGAGTGGCGAGCAGTACTTC.